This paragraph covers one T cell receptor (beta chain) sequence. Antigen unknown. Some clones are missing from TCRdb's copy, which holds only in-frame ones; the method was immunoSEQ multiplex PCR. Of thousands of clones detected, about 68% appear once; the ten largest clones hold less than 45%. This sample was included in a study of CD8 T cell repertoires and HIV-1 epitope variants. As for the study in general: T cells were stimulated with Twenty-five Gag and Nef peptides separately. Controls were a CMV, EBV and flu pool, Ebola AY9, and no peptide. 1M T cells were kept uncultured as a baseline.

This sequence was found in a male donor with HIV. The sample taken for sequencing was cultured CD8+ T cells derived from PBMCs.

The CDR3 region is CASSLDLPDTQYF. The DNA for the CDR3 is TGTGCCAGCAGCCTGGACCTCCCAGATACGCAGTATTTT. The chain combines TRBV14 with TRBJ2-3; D is uncertain. The CDR3 totals 13 residues. Germline CDR1 SGHDN, CDR2 FVKESK. The V and J ends lost 4 bases and 4 bases respectively, with 9 bases between them.